Reported below is one T cell receptor beta chain. Germline V gene data show CDR1 as LGHNA and CDR2 as YSLEER. The CDR3 is made up of 15 amino acids. V gave up 0 bases and J gave up 1 base, with 7 bases separating them. This record comes from a study of CD8 T cells in Susac syndrome. TCR beta sequencing covered blood CD8+ and CD4+ T cells. Random hexamers served to reverse transcribe about 0.5 to 1 ug RNA. Multiplex immunoSEQ PCR targeted 54 Vbeta and 13 Jbeta TCR beta segments. TCRdb reprocessed the immunoSEQ multiplex PCR reads with MiXCR, giving one entry per CDR3 protein. The data contain around 270,000 distinct CDR3 sequences, approximately 89% of them singletons.

Sequencing input: CD8+ T cells from PBMCs. V usage is TRBV4-3 and J usage is TRBJ2-1, with D perhaps assigned TRBD1 or TRBD2 (5 bases each). This TCR was sampled from a human donor with multiple sclerosis. The CDR3 DNA sequence: TGCGCCAGCAGCCAAGAGGGGGAATCCTACAATGAGCAGTTCTTC. This gives the protein CASSQEGESYNEQFF.